This passage covers 8 T cell receptor beta chains from one sample sequenced in a study of shared clonotypes between healthy human individuals. The protocol was immunoSEQ multiplex PCR, while the TCRdb copy is restricted to in-frame clones and leaves out a portion. The repertoire consists of some 2.1 million clones, with around 96% occurring once and the leading ten covering 0.85% to 1.3%. The naive CD8 subset, CD45RO-negative cells positively selected for CCR7, excluded terminally differentiated effector memory CD45RA+ cells. The sequenced sample was naive CD8+ T cells sorted from blood. The receptors derive from a man between 18 and 29 years old in good health.

This sequence joins TRBV5-1 and TRBJ2-3, with 7 positions matching TRBD2. CDR3 length: 16 amino acids. Trimming removed 0 bases from V and 0 bases from J; junction bases left unmatched: 4. CDR1 and CDR2 from the germline V gene are SGHRS and YFSETQ. CDR3: CASSLGDYLSTDTQYF. For the CDR3, the DNA is TGCGCCAGCAGCTTGGGGGACTACCTTAGCACAGATACGCAGTATTTT. Full variable domain (rest looked up from reference TRBV5-1 and TRBJ2-3): KAGVTQTPRYLIKTRGQQVTLSCSPISGHRSVSWYQQTPGQGLQFLFEYFSETQRNKGNFPGRFSGRQFSNSRSEMNVSTLELGDSALYLCASSLGDYLSTDTQYFGPGTRLTVL.

This sequence joins TRBV7-8 and TRBJ2-7; a weak D match, TRBD1 (6 bases). Trimming shortened V by 0 bases and J by 2 bases, and 14 bases separated the two germline ends. The CDR3 consists of 16 residues. Germline V gene data show CDR1 as SGHVS and CDR2 as FQNEAQ. The CDR3 reads CASSLAVPGGPYEQYF. The CDR3 DNA is TGTGCCAGCAGCTTAGCAGTTCCTGGGGGCCCCTACGAGCAGTACTTC.

V and J are TRBV27 and TRBJ1-2; TRBD1 is a possible D gene (5 bases). Germline V gene data show CDR1 as MNHEY and CDR2 as SMNVEV (reference sequence). V was shortened by 1 base and J by 6 bases, with 12 bases between the two germline ends. The CDR3 contains 14 residues. The CDR3 is CASSLYAGRDGYTF. In nucleotides, the CDR3 is TGTGCCAGCAGTTTATATGCAGGGAGGGATGGCTACACCTTC.

The rearrangement uses TRBV6-6 and TRBJ2-3, with D perhaps assigned TRBD1 or TRBD2 (6 bases each). CDR3 size: 14 residues. The germline V gene has CDR1 MNHNY and CDR2 SVGAGI (reference sequence). The V gene lost 1 base and the J gene lost 5 bases, with 10 bases spanning the gap. The CDR3 DNA is TGTGCCAGCAGTTACTGGGGGGCGGGAGATACGCAGTATTTT. Translated: CASSYWGAGDTQYF.

Worth noting for this clone: At the DNA level, this CDR3 is encoded by other sequences in the same sample as well. V gene TRBV4-1 combines with J gene TRBJ2-1, with D maybe TRBD2 (7 bases). CDR1 and CDR2 from the germline V gene are MGHRA and YSYEKL. The CDR3 contains 15 residues. Trimming cost V 0 bases and J 6 bases, with 12 bases left between them. The CDR3 region has the DNA TGCGCCAGCAGCCAAGATAGGGGGAGGGGCAATGAGCAGTTCTTC. Amino acid sequence: CASSQDRGRGNEQFF.

The chain joins TRBV25-1 to TRBJ2-7, with a weak D call TRBD2 (5 bases). This CDR3 has 12 residues. Trimming cost V 5 bases and J 4 bases, with 9 bases left between them. CDR1 MGHDK and CDR2 SYGVNS come from the germline V gene. The CDR3 DNA is TGTGCCAGCAGTATCCGGGGATACGAGCAGTACTTC. Protein product: CASSIRGYEQYF.

The V gene is TRBV10-1, the J gene TRBJ2-1; 7 nucleotides align to TRBD2. The junction had 18 bases not matched to a gene; V was cut back by 4 bases and J by 6 bases. The CDR3 runs to 18 residues. Germline CDR1 is WNHNN and CDR2 is SYGVQD (reference sequence). In DNA, the CDR3 is TGCGCCAGCAGTGCTCAAGCGGGAATTACTCCTACCGGCAATGAGCAGTTCTTC. It codes for CASSAQAGITPTGNEQFF.

For this clone: Different DNA sequences within this sample yield the same CDR3. The CDR3 sequence: CASSRGSNQPQHF. CDR3 sequence (DNA): TGTGCCAGCAGCCGTGGGAGCAATCAGCCCCAGCATTTT. V and J are TRBV7-9 and TRBJ1-5; D is ambiguous. The CDR3 has 13 amino acids. Germline CDR1 reads SEHNR; CDR2 reads FQNEAQ (reference sequence). Trimming stripped 5 bases from V and 1 base from J, with 6 bases between. The whole variable domain, filled in from reference TRBV7-9 and TRBJ1-5, reads DTGVSQNPRHKITKRGQNVTFRCDPISEHNRLYWYRQTLGQGPEFLTYFQNEAQLEKSRLLSDRFSAERPKGSFSTLEIQRTEQGDSAMYLCASSRGSNQPQHFGDGTRLSIL.